The 21 T cell receptor beta chains in this list originate from one sample, sequenced in a study of Graves' ophthalmopathy and Graves' hyperthyroidism (dated by TCRdb to 2017 to 2018). These reads were obtained on an Illumina HiSeq 2000. For repertoire sequencing, TCR beta CDR3 regions were amplified from RNA transcripts. HTBI primers and the Qiagen OneStep RT-PCR kit were used in a first-round RT-PCR, which was followed by a second-round multiplex PCR, size selection and purification. TCRdb's own reprocessing of the public reads used fastp at Q25 and MiXCR and kept productive beta chains. CDR3 protein duplicates are merged, each entry listing the most common genes and DNA. In this sample the table shows about 160,000 distinct CDR3 sequences, 30% to 45% of which occur a single time. Under 6.5% of the sample comes from the top ten. Input material: peripheral blood. These TCRs come from a woman between 40 and 50 years old with Graves' ophthalmopathy. Donor details come from another sample of the same person, matched by shared clones.

This clonotype was found many times. The chain carries TRBV6-5 and TRBJ2-7; 7 nucleotides line up with TRBD1. The V gene's germline CDR1 is MNHEY and CDR2 SVGAGI. J was trimmed by 3 bases and V by 6 bases; bases with no gene match: 5. CDR3 size: 13 residues. CDR3 loop: CASSVGQYYEQYF. CDR3 coding DNA: TGTGCCAGCAGCGTGGGACAGTACTACGAGCAGTACTTC.

J is TRBJ2-7 and V is TRBV24-1; D is unclear. The CDR3 totals 11 residues. The germline V gene encodes CDR1 KGHDR and CDR2 SFDVKD. Between the trimmed V and J ends, which lost 3 bases and 11 bases, there was a span of 10 bases. The CDR3 sequence: CATSDPWEEYF. For the CDR3, the DNA is TGTGCCACCAGTGATCCTTGGGAAGAGTACTTC.

Many counts were recorded for this clonotype. The chain employs TRBV7-2 and TRBJ2-5, with no clear D. CDR1 and CDR2 from the germline V gene are SGHTA and FQGNSA. With 3 bases removed from V and 1 base from J, the gap between germline ends came to 9 bases. This CDR3 has 14 residues. The CDR3 bases are TGTGCCAGCAGCTTGGGAACACTCCAAGAGACCCAGTACTTC. It encodes CASSLGTLQETQYF.

This clonotype was counted ten times or more. The chain uses TRBV10-3 and TRBJ1-5; no firm D call. V was clipped by 7 bases and J by 4 bases, with 11 bases between them. The CDR3 extends over 13 amino acids. From germline, CDR1 is ENHRY and CDR2 SYGVKD. This CDR3 reads CAITPDENQPQHF. The CDR3 DNA is TGTGCCATCACCCCGGACGAAAATCAGCCCCAGCATTTT.

This clonotype was recorded many times. The J gene is TRBJ1-1, the V gene TRBV20-1; D ambiguous. Germline V lookup: CDR1 DFQATT, CDR2 SNEGSKA (reference sequence). V was cut by 4 bases and J by 2 bases, with 14 bases left in between. The CDR3 runs 14 residues. The CDR3 DNA is TGCAGTGCTATTGAGTCTCGGGGAAACACTGAAGCTTTCTTT. Translated, it gives CSAIESRGNTEAFF.

This clonotype has at least ten counts. The chain uses TRBV20-1 and TRBJ2-7, with D perhaps matching TRBD1 (5 bases). The germline V gene has CDR1 DFQATT and CDR2 SNEGSKA (reference sequence). V was trimmed by 3 bases and J by 5 bases, leaving 20 bases between them. The CDR3 loop spans 15 amino acids. CDR3 nucleotide sequence: TGCAGTGCTAGCGACATAGGGGCACGAATCGACGAGCAGTACTTC. Amino acids: CSASDIGARIDEQYF.

On this clonotype: A junction boundary mismatches the germline segment, possibly from a read error. The rearrangement links TRBV19 to TRBJ1-5, with TRBD1 identical over 8 bases. This CDR3 comprises 14 residues. Per germline, CDR1 LNHDA and CDR2 SQIVND (reference sequence). The CDR3 coding sequence is TGTGCCAGTAGTGGGGGGACAGGCAATCGGCCCCAGCATTTT. This gives the protein CASSGGTGNRPQHF.

This clonotype has a count of ten or more. An end of the junction differs from the germline gene, which may be a read error. DNA of the CDR3: TGTGCCAGCAGGCGGGACTATCTGTACCAAGGGACCCAGTACTTC. This codes for CASRRDYLYQGTQYF. This chain uses TRBV2 with TRBJ2-5; TRBD2 matches at 7 bases. From germline, CDR1 is SNHLY and CDR2 FYNNEI. The CDR3 is 15 residues long.

In this sample, this clonotype turned up many times. V gene TRBV20-1 combines with J gene TRBJ2-2; D is undetermined. V shed 5 bases and J shed 1 base, with 11 bases lying between them. The CDR3 is made up of 14 amino acids. From germline, CDR1 is DFQATT and CDR2 SNEGSKA (reference sequence). The CDR3 sequence is CSAQFRWNTGELFF. CDR3 bases: TGCAGTGCTCAATTCAGGTGGAACACCGGGGAGCTGTTTTTT.

The chain couples TRBV6-2 or TRBV6-3 to TRBJ2-7; 11 bases fit TRBD2. There are 15 residues in the CDR3. V dropped 6 bases and J dropped 1; count of bases not matched to a gene: 5. Germline CDR1 MNHEY, CDR2 SVGEGT. Written as DNA, the CDR3 is TGTGCCAGCAGGACTAGCGGGGATGTATCCTACGAGCAGTACTTC. Translating it yields CASRTSGDVSYEQYF.

This clonotype was observed many times. This sequence joins TRBV12-3 or TRBV12-4 and TRBJ1-5; D is perhaps TRBD1 (6 bases). V was clipped by 5 bases and J by 4 bases, with 9 bases between them. This CDR3 contains 13 residues. CDR3 nucleotides: TGTGCCAGCAGTGGACAGTCAAATCAGCCCCAGCATTTT. This codes for CASSGQSNQPQHF.

This chain joins TRBV6-5 and TRBJ2-7; 13 nucleotides align to TRBD2. The CDR3 is 17 amino acids. Germline trimming cut 0 bases from V and 7 bases from J; bases unmatched to any gene: 9. Germline CDR1 is MNHEY and CDR2 is SVGAGI. CDR3 sequence reads: CASSYSPGLAGSGEQYF. CDR3 DNA: TGTGCCAGCAGTTACTCCCCGGGACTAGCGGGATCGGGGGAGCAGTACTTC.

V gene TRBV6-1 combines with J gene TRBJ2-7, with 9 positions matching TRBD2. Germline assignment: CDR1 MNHNS and CDR2 SASEGT. V lost 8 bases and J lost 4; bases outside the gene matches: 6. The CDR3 has 13 residues. The DNA of the CDR3 is TGTGCCAGCGGGCTAGCGGGACTTTACGAGCAGTACTTC. It yields the protein CASGLAGLYEQYF.

This clonotype showed up many times. V usage is TRBV10-3 and J usage is TRBJ1-2; D unclear. Per germline, CDR1 ENHRY and CDR2 SYGVKD. V dropped 6 bases and J dropped 1 base, with 3 bases sitting between them. The CDR3 is made up of 11 amino acids. The CDR3 DNA reads TGTGCCATCAGCGATAACTATGGCTACACCTTC. Translating it yields CAISDNYGYTF.

The genes are TRBV6-5 and TRBJ2-5; D possibly corresponds to TRBD2 (6 bases). The length of the CDR3 is 15 residues. The ends were cut back, 0 bases at V and 4 bases at J, with 12 bases in the middle. From germline, CDR1 is MNHEY and CDR2 SVGAGI. In DNA form, the CDR3 reads TGTGCCAGCAGTTACTCGCAAGGGAGGCCAGAGACCCAGTACTTC. This encodes CASSYSQGRPETQYF.

This clonotype was seen at least ten times. The chain is built from TRBV20-1 and TRBJ2-2; 11 nucleotides align to TRBD2. The CDR3 has 16 residues. Germline V gene sequence: CDR1 DFQATT, CDR2 SNEGSKA (reference sequence). With V trimmed by 6 bases and J by 5 bases, 11 bases remained unmatched. CDR3: CSAPGLAAGGTGELFF. DNA of the CDR3: TGCAGTGCCCCGGGACTAGCGGCCGGTGGGACCGGGGAGCTGTTTTTT.

The rearrangement links TRBV12-3 or TRBV12-4 to TRBJ1-1, with a weak D call TRBD1 (5 bases). The V and J ends lost 6 bases and 4 bases respectively, with 15 bases between them. The CDR3 sequence is 14 residues long. The CDR3 spells CASSLGRGPTEAFF. The CDR3 DNA follows: TGTGCCAGCAGCTTGGGGCGGGGTCCCACTGAAGCTTTCTTT.

This clonotype was recorded at least ten times. The CDR3 loop is CASSLANRGSSGNTIYF. The CDR3 DNA reads TGTGCCAGCAGCTTAGCTAATAGGGGGAGCTCTGGAAACACCATATATTTT. The genes are TRBV7-8 and TRBJ1-3; tentative D call: TRBD1 (6 bases). The V end was cut by 0 bases, the J end by 0 bases, with 12 bases between. The CDR3 runs 17 residues. Germline V gene data show CDR1 as SGHVS and CDR2 as FQNEAQ. Variable domain in full (rest from reference TRBV7-8 and TRBJ1-3): GAGVSQSPRYKVAKRGQDVALRCDPISGHVSLFWYQQALGQGPEFLTYFQNEAQLDKSGLPSDRFFAERPEGSVSTLKIQRTQQEDSAVYLCASSLANRGSSGNTIYFGEGSWLTVV.

This clonotype was recorded at least ten times. This sequence joins TRBV12-5 and TRBJ1-1; D is unresolved. V lost 0 bases and J 3 bases, leaving 17 bases between the germline ends. CDR3 length equals 17 residues. The V gene's germline CDR1 is LGHNT and CDR2 FRNRAP. The CDR3 is CASGLVLLARFDTEAFF. The CDR3 DNA follows: TGTGCTAGTGGTTTGGTACTTTTGGCGCGGTTCGACACTGAAGCTTTCTTT.

In this sample, this clonotype turned up many times. This chain uses TRBV28 with TRBJ1-5; D is unclear. Germline V gene data show CDR1 as MDHEN and CDR2 as SYDVKM. This CDR3 is 15 amino acids long. V was pared by 2 bases and J by 0 bases, with 8 bases between. CDR3 protein: CASSLGSYSNQPQHF. The CDR3, as DNA: TGTGCCAGCAGTTTAGGCAGCTATAGCAATCAGCCCCAGCATTTT.

At least ten counts were recorded for this clonotype. The genes are TRBV14 and TRBJ2-7; 8 bases align to TRBD2. The CDR3 is 20 amino acids. Germline loops: CDR1 SGHDN, CDR2 FVKESK. With V trimmed by 0 bases and J by 5 bases, 21 bases remained unmatched. The CDR3 region has the DNA TGTGCCAGCAGCCAAGAACCCGGACTAGCATGGACGTGGGCGGGACACGAGCAGTACTTC. Translated, it gives CASSQEPGLAWTWAGHEQYF.